This TCR beta chain was retrieved from a study of shared clonotypes between healthy human individuals. Study observations and caveats: In a few donors, around 5% of naive CD4 clonotypes appeared in common.

The naive CD8 population came from CD45RO-negative cells selected for CCR7, without terminally differentiated effector memory CD45RA+ cells. Concerning this clone: Its antigen is as yet unknown. The sample contains more than one DNA sequence encoding this CDR3.

Germline-derived CDR1 and CDR2 are SQVTM and ANQGSEA. The CDR3 has 13 amino acids. V was shortened by 3 bases and J by 2 bases, with 7 bases between the two germline ends. Using immunoSEQ multiplex PCR, the repertoire was profiled, and TCRdb retains in-frame clones only, with some absent. The table has about 2 million clones, about 95% seen once. The genes are TRBV29-1 and TRBJ2-2; D possibly corresponds to TRBD2 (5 bases). The sequenced sample was naive CD8+ T cells sorted from blood. The TCR was taken from a man aged 18 to 30 in good health. This chain's CDR3 is CSVEAGNTGELFF. The CDR3 DNA reads TGCAGCGTTGAGGCGGGTAACACCGGGGAGCTGTTTTTT.